This note documents a single TCR beta chain sequence. Its antigen is currently unknown. The donors were in the roughly 130-subject validation cohort, distinct from the roughly 700-subject first cohort. Generated by immunoSEQ multiplex PCR, the TCRdb table keeps only in-frame clones and is missing some. The sample carries about 160,000 clones, roughly 90% recorded once. Trimming removed 4 bases from V and 4 bases from J; junction bases left unmatched: 12. Germline lookup yields CDR1 SGHRS and CDR2 YFSETQ. The CDR3 covers 16 residues. This sample is drawn from a study of cytomegalovirus exposure and HLA in healthy donors. Whole-study findings and limits: The study recorded 164 TCR beta chains that were cytomegalovirus-associated.

The rearrangement links TRBV5-1 to TRBJ2-7; 9 bases fit TRBD2. The clonotype comes from a man aged 18 to 29 in good health and CMV-seropositive. The source material was PBMCs. CDR3: CASSLGLAGSTYEQYF. The CDR3 nucleotides are TGCGCCAGCAGCCTGGGGCTAGCGGGATCGACATACGAGCAGTACTTC. The full variable domain, completed using reference TRBV5-1 and TRBJ2-7, is KAGVTQTPRYLIKTRGQQVTLSCSPISGHRSVSWYQQTPGQGLQFLFEYFSETQRNKGNFPGRFSGRQFSNSRSEMNVSTLELGDSALYLCASSLGLAGSTYEQYFGPGTRLTVT.